One and the same sample provided the 10 T cell receptor beta chains below, sequenced in a study of cytomegalovirus exposure and HLA in healthy donors. This PCR relied on a set of 60 Vbeta primers and 13 Jbeta primers. Sequencing used immunoSEQ multiplex PCR; TCRdb keeps in-frame clones, though not all of them. This sample has tens of thousands of clones, with roughly 80% found just once. Sequenced input: PBMCs. The receptors shown here come from a middle-aged man in good health and CMV-seronegative.

The chain combines TRBV5-4 with TRBJ1-1, with D perhaps TRBD1 (6 bases). Trimming pared 0 bases from V and 6 bases from J, leaving 21 bases between. The germline V gene encodes CDR1 SGHNT and CDR2 YYREEE (reference sequence). The length of the CDR3 is 17 residues. The CDR3 loop is CASSLGQGLLIQAEAFF. CDR3 nucleotides: TGTGCCAGCAGCTTGGGGCAGGGGCTACTCATTCAGGCTGAAGCTTTCTTT.

The chain joins TRBV28 to TRBJ1-2, with D tentatively TRBD1 (5 bases). Germline V gives CDR1 MDHEN, CDR2 SYDVKM. This CDR3 has 12 residues. The V end was cut by 7 bases, the J end by 8 bases, with 14 bases between. The CDR3 loop is CASIKWGDGYTF. The CDR3 DNA reads TGTGCCAGCATCAAATGGGGGGACGGCTACACCTTC.

This clone was detected once. This CDR3 is also generated by other DNA sequences in the sample. The V and J genes are TRBV7-3 and TRBJ1-1, with D possibly TRBD1 on 5 matching bases. Germline V gene sequence: CDR1 SGHTA, CDR2 FQGTGA. Between the trimmed V and J ends, which lost 5 bases and 3 bases, there was a span of 10 bases. The CDR3 extends over 13 amino acids. The CDR3 region has the DNA TGTGCCAGCAGCCCGGGGGGTTACACTGAAGCTTTCTTT. It encodes CASSPGGYTEAFF.

This sequence joins TRBV6-4 and TRBJ2-3, with TRBD1 matching 7 bases. From germline, CDR1 is MRHNA and CDR2 SNTAGT. V dropped 0 bases and J dropped 1; count of bases not matched to a gene: 4. The CDR3 is made up of 16 amino acids. Here the CDR3 reads CASSDSRGGGTDTQYF. CDR3 sequence (DNA): TGTGCCAGCAGTGACTCGAGAGGGGGCGGCACAGATACGCAGTATTTT.

This chain joins TRBV12-5 and TRBJ1-1, with 7 bases matching TRBD1. Germline CDR1 LGHNT, CDR2 FRNRAP. V trimming: 6 bases; J trimming: 0 bases; junction bases outside the gene matches: 10. The CDR3 sequence is 16 residues long. Here the CDR3 reads CASGMQGTAMNTEAFF. As DNA, the CDR3 is TGTGCTAGTGGCATGCAGGGGACAGCGATGAACACTGAAGCTTTCTTT.

J is TRBJ1-4 and V is TRBV27, with D hard to call. The germline gives CDR1 MNHEY, CDR2 SMNVEV (reference sequence). The CDR3 contains 14 residues. V lost 4 bases and J lost 3, with 9 bases in between. The CDR3 protein is CASSYGWANEKLFF. DNA of the CDR3: TGTGCCAGCAGTTACGGGTGGGCTAATGAAAAACTGTTTTTT.

This clone was picked up many times. V is TRBV7-2 and J is TRBJ2-5, with D tentatively TRBD1 (5 bases). Germline assignment: CDR1 SGHTA and CDR2 FQGNSA. This CDR3 spans 13 amino acids. The V gene lost 5 bases and the J gene lost 4 bases, with 11 bases spanning the gap. CDR3 nucleotide sequence: TGTGCCAGCAGCAGGGGCCCTAGAGAGACCCAGTACTTC. Amino acids: CASSRGPRETQYF.

The rearrangement joins TRBV19 to TRBJ1-2, with a possible D match to TRBD1 (5 bases). Trimming took 7 bases from V and 4 from J, leaving 13 bases between them. The germline CDR1 and CDR2 sequences are LNHDA and SQIVND (reference sequence). The CDR3 consists of 13 residues. CDR3 in amino acids: CASNLGGSYGYTF. CDR3 sequence (DNA): TGTGCCAGTAACCTGGGGGGGAGCTATGGCTACACCTTC.

The chain has TRBV9 and TRBJ1-5, with a weak D call TRBD1 (6 bases). The germline V and J ends were trimmed by 4 bases and 3 bases, with 11 bases remaining between them. In germline, CDR1 is SGDLS, CDR2 YYNGEE. This CDR3 has 14 residues. The CDR3 nucleotides read TGTGCCAGCAGCTCCCAGGGGAACAATCAGCCCCAGCATTTT. Translated: CASSSQGNNQPQHF. The entire variable domain, with the rest obtained from reference TRBV9 and TRBJ1-5, is as follows: DSGVTQTPKHLITATGQRVTLRCSPRSGDLSVYWYQQSLDQGLQFLIQYYNGEERAKGNILERFSAQQFPDLHSELNLSSLELGDSALYFCASSSQGNNQPQHFGDGTRLSIL.

The chain uses TRBV28 and TRBJ1-1, with 10 bases lining up with TRBD1. This CDR3 region has 19 residues. Germline V gene data show CDR1 as MDHEN and CDR2 as SYDVKM. J lost 1 base, V lost 0 bases, and 11 bases had no gene match. The CDR3 reads CASSLWFVRDRGTNTEAFF. CDR3 nucleotides: TGTGCCAGCAGTTTATGGTTTGTCAGGGACAGGGGCACGAACACTGAAGCTTTCTTT. Drawing the rest from reference TRBV28 and TRBJ1-1, the complete variable domain is DVKVTQSSRYLVKRTGEKVFLECVQDMDHENMFWYRQDPGLGLRLIYFSYDVKMKEKGDIPEGYSVSREKKERFSLILESASTNQTSMYLCASSLWFVRDRGTNTEAFFGQGTRLTVV.